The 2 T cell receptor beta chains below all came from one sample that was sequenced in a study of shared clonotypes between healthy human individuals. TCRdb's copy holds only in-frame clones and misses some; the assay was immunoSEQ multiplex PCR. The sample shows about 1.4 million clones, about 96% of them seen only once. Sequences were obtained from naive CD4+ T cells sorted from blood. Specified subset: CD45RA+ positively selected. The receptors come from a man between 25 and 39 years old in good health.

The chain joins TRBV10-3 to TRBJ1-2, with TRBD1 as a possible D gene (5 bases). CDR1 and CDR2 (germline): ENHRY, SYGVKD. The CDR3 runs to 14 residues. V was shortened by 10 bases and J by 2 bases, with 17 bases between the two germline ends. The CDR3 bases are TGTGCCAGCTCCTACGCCGGGACGAACTATGGCTACACCTTC. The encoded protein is CASSYAGTNYGYTF.

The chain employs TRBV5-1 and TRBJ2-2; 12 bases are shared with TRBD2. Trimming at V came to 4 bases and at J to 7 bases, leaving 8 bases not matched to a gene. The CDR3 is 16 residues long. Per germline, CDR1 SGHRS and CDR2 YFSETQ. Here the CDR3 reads CASSVGLAGSIGELFF. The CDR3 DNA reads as TGCGCCAGCAGCGTTGGACTAGCGGGATCGATCGGGGAGCTGTTTTTT. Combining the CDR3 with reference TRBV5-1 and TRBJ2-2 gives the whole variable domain KAGVTQTPRYLIKTRGQQVTLSCSPISGHRSVSWYQQTPGQGLQFLFEYFSETQRNKGNFPGRFSGRQFSNSRSEMNVSTLELGDSALYLCASSVGLAGSIGELFFGEGSRLTVL.